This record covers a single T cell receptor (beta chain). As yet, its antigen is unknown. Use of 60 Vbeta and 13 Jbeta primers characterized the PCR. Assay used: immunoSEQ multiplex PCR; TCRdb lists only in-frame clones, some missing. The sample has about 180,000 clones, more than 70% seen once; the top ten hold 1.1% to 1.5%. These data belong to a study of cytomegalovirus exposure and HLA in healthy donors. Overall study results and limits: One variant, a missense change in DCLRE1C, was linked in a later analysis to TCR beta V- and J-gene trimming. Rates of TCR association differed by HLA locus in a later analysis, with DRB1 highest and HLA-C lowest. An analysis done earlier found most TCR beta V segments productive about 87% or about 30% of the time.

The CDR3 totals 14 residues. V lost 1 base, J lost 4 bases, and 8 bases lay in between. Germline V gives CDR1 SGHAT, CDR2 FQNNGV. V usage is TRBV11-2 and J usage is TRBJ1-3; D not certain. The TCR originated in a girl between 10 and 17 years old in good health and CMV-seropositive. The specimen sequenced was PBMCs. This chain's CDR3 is CASSLAGSGNTIYF. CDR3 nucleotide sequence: TGTGCCAGCAGCTTAGCGGGGAGCGGAAACACCATATATTTT.